This T cell receptor beta chain was profiled in a study of cytotoxic CD8 clonotypes in ibrutinib-treated CLL (dated by TCRdb to the early 2020s). About the investigation overall: In this cohort, over 14 patients were treatment-naive and more than 9 were relapsed/refractory, while some 17 had unmutated IGHV. Partial responses were observed in roughly 24 patients and complete responses in 2; after a median follow-up of around 68 months, remission was maintained in 15 or so patients and progression was observed in approximately 12. Response samples were taken after a median of approximately a year on treatment, ranging from about 6 to 40 months. An average of roughly 250,000 productive templates and 94,082 productive rearrangements was obtained per sample. Of the 86 participants in the trial, about 25 had longitudinal samples available. Cryopreserved peripheral blood mononuclear cells were collected at three points: before therapy, at response, and at either sustained remission or disease progression. Every remission and progressive disease sample was obtained while ibrutinib was still being received by the patients. Study-wide findings and limitations: Public clonotypes were found to be uncommon and were observed to contract or remain stable during treatment; the increase in clonality was shown to reflect expansion of private clonotypes at ibrutinib response. Sustained-remission and progressing patients did not have matched sampling times, and lymph node repertoires were not examined. At baseline, clonality was higher than in age-matched healthy donors and showed a strong correlation with circulating CD8+ T-cell counts. An increase in clonality was observed at ibrutinib response, with clonality remaining stable during sustained remission and falling back toward baseline at progression.

On a MiSeq, deep resolution sequencing aimed for a depth between 1 in 1 million and 1 in 200,000 T cells, with each clonotype covered 10x on average. The immunoSEQ hsTCRB Kit was used to generate the TCR beta libraries. As for the original processing: The data were analyzed with ImmunoSEQ Analyzer and ImmunoSEQ Data Assistant, and V, D and J gene assignments followed IMGT definitions. Clonality, which ranges from 0 to 1, was calculated as one minus the normalized Shannon entropy of productive rearrangement frequencies. Only overrepresented clonotypes making up at least 0.05% of each patient's repertoire were included in the public clonotype analysis. Thirteen age-matched healthy donor repertoires from immuneACCESS were used as controls for clonality. TCRdb holds this immuneACCESS table with in-frame rearrangements only. Some clones are missing; in checked studies, unresolved V genes explain under half, and the rest has no known cause. That table supplies the V and J calls and clone size; D and trimming were determined from the DNA. This sample is represented by around 25,000 clones; about two thirds of them were singletons. The top ten clones comprise roughly half of the sample.

This clone appeared once. No cognate antigen has been identified for it. Base-call qualities are not available, and no considerably larger clone is one nucleotide away. V sheds 4 bases and J sheds 1 base, leaving 5 bases between their ends. Counted from cysteine to phenylalanine, this CDR3 has 12 amino acids. Just CDR3 DNA is preserved here, 36 bases in frame from base 1. The germline V gene supplies CDR1 SGHRS and CDR2 YFSETQ. This specimen's time point label, interpreted: progressive disease on ibrutinib. For TCR beta library preparation, 1.5 to 2 micrograms of genomic DNA was extracted from cryopreserved PBMCs. Longitudinal blood samples from CLL patients receiving ibrutinib monotherapy were subjected to high-throughput TCR beta sequencing. Patients were enrolled in a phase 2 open-label single-center ibrutinib monotherapy trial.

This chain is built from TRBV5-1 and TRBJ2-5, with an unclear D gene assignment. The sequencing used PBMCs, collected at disease progression, from a patient treated with ibrutinib. The source is a human donor with chronic lymphocytic leukemia. The CDR3 protein: CASSGSQETQYF. The sequenced DNA is TGCGCCAGCAGCGGATCCCAAGAGACCCAGTACTTC.